This T cell receptor beta chain was sequenced for a study of read filtering for tumor transcriptome and immune sequencing. V gave up 2 bases and J gave up 1 base; unmatched junction bases: 7. From germline, CDR1 is SEHNR and CDR2 FQNEAQ (reference sequence). This CDR3 region has 16 residues. From roughly 400 ng of RNA, a library with molecular barcoded alpha/delta and beta/gamma adaptors was made. TCRdb re-derived calls from the reads in MiXCR, one entry per CDR3 protein. The table records 100,000 to 150,000 distinct CDR3 sequences, around 13% of them present only once. This clonotype was seen many times.

The chain has TRBV7-9 and TRBJ1-1, with TRBD1 matching 7 bases. The sequence was obtained from a donor at least 40 years old with multiple myeloma. The sample taken for sequencing was a population of CD138-negative cells sorted from bone marrow. The CDR3 loop reads CASSLSGGYSNTEAFF. CDR3 coding DNA: TGTGCCAGCAGCTTATCAGGGGGATATTCGAACACTGAAGCTTTCTTT.